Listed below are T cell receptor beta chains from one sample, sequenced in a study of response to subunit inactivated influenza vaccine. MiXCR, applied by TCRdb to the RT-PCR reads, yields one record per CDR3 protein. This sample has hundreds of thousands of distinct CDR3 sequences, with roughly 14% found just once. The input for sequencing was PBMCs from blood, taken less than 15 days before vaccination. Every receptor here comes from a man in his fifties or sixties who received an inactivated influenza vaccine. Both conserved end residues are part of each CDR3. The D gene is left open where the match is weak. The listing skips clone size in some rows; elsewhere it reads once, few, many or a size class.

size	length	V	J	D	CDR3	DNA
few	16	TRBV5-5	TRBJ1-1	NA	CASSLDIPHELTEAFF	TGTGCCAGCAGCTTGGATATCCCGCACGAACTGACTGAAGCTTTCTTT
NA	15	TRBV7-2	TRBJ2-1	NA	CASSFYPSILNEQFF	TGTGCCAGCAGCTTTTACCCCAGCATCCTCAATGAGCAGTTCTTC
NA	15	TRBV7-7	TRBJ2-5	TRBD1	CASSSGQGNQETQYF	TGTGCCAGCAGCTCAGGACAGGGCAACCAAGAGACCCAGTACTTC
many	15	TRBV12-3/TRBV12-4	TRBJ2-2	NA	CASSAGHSDTGELFF	TGTGCCAGCAGTGCGGGACATTCGGACACCGGGGAGCTGTTTTTT
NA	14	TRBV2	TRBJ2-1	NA	CASSETTTYNEQFF	TGTGCCAGCAGTGAGACAACGACTTACAATGAGCAGTTCTTC
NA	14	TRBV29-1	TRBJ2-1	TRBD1	CSVERDRGPNEQFF	TGCAGCGTTGAAAGGGACAGGGGGCCCAATGAGCAGTTCTTC
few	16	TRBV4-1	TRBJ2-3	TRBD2	CASSPSKLARTDTQYF	TGCGCCAGCAGCCCCTCCAAACTAGCGCGCACAGATACGCAGTATTTT
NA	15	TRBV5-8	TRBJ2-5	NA	CASSLGLVDKETQYF	TGTGCCAGCAGCCTGGGACTGGTTGACAAAGAGACCCAGTACTTC
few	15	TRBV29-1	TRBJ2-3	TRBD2	CSVESLAEVTDTQYF	TGCAGCGTTGAAAGTCTAGCGGAAGTCACAGATACGCAGTATTTT
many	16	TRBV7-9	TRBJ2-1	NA	CASIKSRERAYNEQFF	TGTGCCAGCATCAAATCCCGGGAAAGGGCGTACAATGAGCAGTTCTTC
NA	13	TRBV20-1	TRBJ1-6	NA	CSARNQWASPLHF	TGCAGTGCTAGGAACCAATGGGCTTCACCCCTCCACTTT
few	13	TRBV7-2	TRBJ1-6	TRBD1	CASSSDRGKTLHF	TGTGCCAGCAGCTCGGACAGGGGAAAGACCCTCCACTTT
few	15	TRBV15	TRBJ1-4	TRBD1	CATQDRERLDEKLFF	TGTGCCACCCAGGACAGGGAAAGGTTGGATGAAAAACTGTTTTTT
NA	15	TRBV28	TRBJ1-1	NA	CASSFPATGFTEAFF	TGTGCCAGCAGTTTCCCTGCTACAGGGTTCACTGAAGCTTTCTTT
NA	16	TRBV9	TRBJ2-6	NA	CASSVGQSSGANVLTF	TGTGCCAGCAGCGTAGGACAGTCCTCTGGGGCCAACGTCCTGACTTTC
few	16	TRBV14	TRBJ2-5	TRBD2	CASSRGKGLAVETQYF	TGTGCCAGCAGCAGGGGAAAAGGACTAGCTGTGGAGACCCAGTACTTC
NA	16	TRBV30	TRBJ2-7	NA	CACNPTSGTGTYEQYF	TGTGCCTGCAACCCTACCAGCGGGACAGGTACCTACGAGCAGTACTTC